Reported below is one TCR beta chain. What it binds is unknown. Patients with other autoimmune diseases, uncontrolled infections, pregnancy or lactation were excluded. The sequenced template was RNA, covering the TCR beta CDR3 region. Second-round multiplex PCR followed a first-round RT-PCR using HTBI primers. TCRdb re-called the multiplex PCR reads through MiXCR, storing one row per CDR3 protein. The sample holds about 390,000 distinct CDR3 sequences, about a sixth seen once. This specimen comes from a study of Graves' ophthalmopathy and Graves' hyperthyroidism. Findings of the study overall: A 13-signature model separated ophthalmopathy from stable hyperthyroidism, reaching around 89% sensitivity and roughly 82% specificity cross-validated. In blood, most expanded thyroid clonotypes above 0.001 frequency were also detected. Both an approximately 70% sensitivity and a roughly 72% specificity characterized the model's predictions of ophthalmopathy progression.

This TCR came from an adult woman with stable Graves' hyperthyroidism. Specimen: peripheral blood.

The DNA for the CDR3 is TGTGCCAGCAGTGAAGGGCAAAATGGCTACACCTTC. Its translation is CASSEGQNGYTF. The chain recombines TRBV6-1 with TRBJ1-2, with D unresolved. V lost 1 base to trimming and J lost 6 bases, with 6 bases between them. Germline V gene sequence: CDR1 MNHNS, CDR2 SASEGT. The CDR3 sequence is 12 residues long.